This T cell receptor beta chain was captured in a study of T cell repertoires in cytomegalovirus infection (dated by TCRdb to 2018 to 2020). With respect to the entire study: Because public TCR beta signatures pointed to carriage of CMV infection together with the matching HLA type, the HLA type of each donor mattered for the analysis.

For this clonotype: What antigen it recognizes has not been identified. Per-base quality was not reported, and no clone a single base away is much larger than it.

Its CDR3 holds 10 amino acids, cysteine through phenylalanine. CDR3 DNA is the only sequence kept; it has 30 bases, read in frame from the first base. In the germline V gene (reference sequence), CDR1 corresponds to SEHNR and CDR2 to FQNEAQ. The germline ends are 4 bases apart after V is trimmed by 5 bases and J by 8 bases. What the study reported, not specific to this receptor: In both this cohort and an independent roughly 350-donor cohort, the cumulative frequency of public TCR beta family members distinguished carriers of CMV infection plus the relevant HLA type. The ex vivo response was dominated by HLA-C-restricted CMV-specific TCR beta clonotypes, which also provided the single most frequent clonotype in two of eight donors.

This sample was sequenced with an Illumina HiSeq 1500. Through fastp at Q25 and MiXCR, TCRdb rebuilt clones from the public reads, retaining in-frame beta chains. Each CDR3 protein gets just one entry, which takes the most common genes and DNA from the rows behind it. For this sample there are 250,000 to 300,000 distinct CDR3 sequences; more than 15% appear just once. The ten largest clones add up to around 43% of the sample. The rearranged segments are TRBV7-9 and TRBJ2-1, with the D segment identity uncertain. This TCR was sampled from a human donor in good health (CMV status not recorded). Some clones in this sample may be carry-over from other donors' samples. The source material was CD8+ T cells from PBMCs. Here the CDR3 is given as CASSADEQFF. The base sequence is TGTGCCAGCAGCGCCGATGAGCAGTTCTTC.